These 10 T cell receptor beta chains came from one sample sequenced in a study of T cells in Graves' hyperthyroidism and ophthalmopathy. TCR beta CDR3 region amplification was performed from RNA transcripts. TCR CDR3 regions were first amplified by RT-PCR with HTBI primers. MiXCR, applied by TCRdb to the multiplex PCR reads, yields one record per CDR3 protein. This sample has a few hundred thousand distinct CDR3 sequences; around 45% occur once, and the top ten carry roughly 19%. Material for sequencing was peripheral blood or thyroid tissue (not recorded which). The receptors originated from an adult woman with Graves' disease, either hyperthyroidism or ophthalmopathy (not recorded which).

The chain combines TRBV10-3 with TRBJ1-2; no clear D. This CDR3 region has 12 residues. V gave up 2 bases and J gave up 5 bases, with 6 bases separating them. Germline V gives CDR1 ENHRY, CDR2 SYGVKD. The CDR3 reads CAISEDQYGYTF. CDR3 nucleotide sequence: TGTGCCATCAGTGAGGATCAATATGGCTACACCTTC.

The V and J genes are TRBV10-3 and TRBJ2-5; 9 bases agree with TRBD1. With 10 bases clipped from V and 5 bases from J, the junction kept 20 bases outside the gene matches. The CDR3 loop spans 17 amino acids. Germline V lookup: CDR1 ENHRY, CDR2 SYGVKD. CDR3 sequence reads: CATGDRGGQGMMETQYF. The CDR3 region has the DNA TGTGCCACGGGGGACCGTGGAGGACAGGGGATGATGGAGACCCAGTACTTC.

The sample holds a few counts of this clonotype. This chain joins TRBV20-1 and TRBJ2-5; 9 nucleotides match TRBD1. The CDR3 consists of 13 residues. Unmatched junction bases numbered 4, after V lost 3 bases and J lost 5 bases. Germline lookup yields CDR1 DFQATT and CDR2 SNEGSKA (reference sequence). CDR3: CSASPGTGETQYF. Written as DNA, the CDR3 is TGCAGTGCTAGTCCCGGGACAGGGGAGACCCAGTACTTC.

The rearrangement uses TRBV10-3 and TRBJ2-5, with 8 positions matching TRBD2. Germline V CDR1 and CDR2: ENHRY, SYGVKD. The CDR3 sequence is 15 residues long. V gave up 4 bases and J gave up 1 base; unmatched junction bases: 5. The CDR3 DNA follows: TGTGCCATCAGTGTGGGTAGCGGGACCCAAGAGACCCAGTACTTC. It encodes CAISVGSGTQETQYF.

This chain joins TRBV10-3 and TRBJ2-7; 10 positions agree with TRBD2. Trimming removed 7 bases from V and 7 bases from J; junction bases left unmatched: 16. The CDR3 has 16 amino acids. Germline V gene data show CDR1 as ENHRY and CDR2 as SYGVKD. CDR3: CAINPLAGASYNEQYF. CDR3 sequence (DNA): TGTGCCATCAACCCTCTAGCGGGAGCGTCCTACAATGAGCAGTACTTC.

The chain uses TRBV10-3 and TRBJ2-5; tentatively, D is TRBD2 (6 bases). This CDR3 contains 13 residues. V was pared by 8 bases and J by 9 bases, with 19 bases between. The germline V gene has CDR1 ENHRY and CDR2 SYGVKD. CDR3 amino acids: CAIGGDGDQPQYF. The CDR3 bases are TGTGCCATCGGAGGGGACGGGGATCAGCCCCAGTACTTC.

The chain joins TRBV20-1 to TRBJ2-7; the D gene is possibly TRBD1 (6 bases). Germline V CDR1 and CDR2: DFQATT, SNEGSKA (reference sequence). Trimming pared 0 bases from V and 0 bases from J, leaving 9 bases between. The CDR3 runs 14 residues. DNA for the CDR3: TGCAGTGCTAGAGAGGCAGGGGCCTCCTACGAGCAGTACTTC. Translated: CSAREAGASYEQYF.

The CDR3 bases are TGCAGCGTTGAAACGGGGTGGGGGCAGATCCAAGAGACCCAGTACTTC. It is translated as CSVETGWGQIQETQYF. The chain links TRBV29-1 to TRBJ2-5; tentatively, D is TRBD1 (6 bases). V gave up 2 bases and J gave up 1 base, with 17 bases separating them. CDR1 and CDR2 (germline): SQVTM, ANQGSEA. This CDR3 comprises 16 residues.

The chain joins TRBV9 to TRBJ1-2; 10 bases line up with TRBD1. The CDR3 sequence is 15 residues long. Germline CDR1 is SGDLS and CDR2 is YYNGEE. J lost 3 bases, V lost 3 bases, and 5 bases had no gene match. The CDR3 loop is CASSGGTGADYGYTF. For the CDR3, the DNA is TGTGCCAGCAGCGGCGGGACAGGGGCCGACTATGGCTACACCTTC.

V and J are TRBV20-1 and TRBJ1-5; TRBD1 agrees at 11 bases. The germline CDR1 and CDR2 sequences are DFQATT and SNEGSKA (reference sequence). The J segment lost 9 bases and the V segment lost 6 bases, leaving 10 bases of the junction unmatched. This CDR3 spans 14 amino acids. The CDR3 reads CSAQAAGQGGPQHF. CDR3 coding DNA: TGCAGTGCACAGGCAGCGGGACAGGGGGGGCCCCAGCATTTT.